This T cell receptor beta chain was profiled in a study of blood T cell repertoires in COVID-19. Unmatched junction bases numbered 1, after V lost 9 bases and J lost 3 bases. Germline lookup yields CDR1 SNHLY and CDR2 FYNNEI. This CDR3 is built from 11 residues. In the authors' workflow: How many nucleated cells were present was estimated from reference gene primer amplification. Sequenced by immunoSEQ multiplex PCR; TCRdb stores in-frame clones only, minus some. V and J calls and clone size are copied from that table; D and trimming were computed from the DNA. The sample consists of fewer than 45,000 clones, approximately 81% of them appearing once.

This chain joins TRBV2 and TRBJ1-2; 7 bases match TRBD1. The clonotype was recovered from a man aged 60 to 75 with COVID-19, enrolled during active disease. Input material: peripheral blood. The chain's CDR3 is CASGTDYGYTF. The CDR3, as DNA: TGTGCCAGTGGGACAGACTATGGCTACACCTTC.